These 27 T cell receptor beta chains were sequenced from one sample in a study of control samples from healthy donors and cancer patients. Libraries were prepared by immunoSEQ multiplex PCR; TCRdb keeps only in-frame clonotypes and omits some of them. Seen here are around 150,000 clones, over 95% observed once, and the top ten hold over 0.9%. Sequencing input: blood. The receptors originated from a woman younger than 45 in good health.

The chain carries TRBV20-1 and TRBJ2-1; D may be TRBD1 or TRBD2 (5 bases each). This CDR3 is built from 15 residues. V was shortened by 4 bases and J by 3 bases, with 16 bases between the two germline ends. Germline lookup yields CDR1 DFQATT and CDR2 SNEGSKA (reference sequence). CDR3 nucleotide sequence: TGCAGTGCTACTGAGATGTGGGACGGCTACAATGAGCAGTTCTTC. Translated, it gives CSATEMWDGYNEQFF.

J is TRBJ2-5 and V is TRBV5-4; 14 bases agree with TRBD2. This CDR3 contains 16 residues. V shed 4 bases, J shed 5 bases, and the junction held 7 bases outside the gene matches. Germline lookup yields CDR1 SGHNT and CDR2 YYREEE (reference sequence). As DNA, the CDR3 is TGTGCCAGCAGCATTGGACTAGCGGGAGGATGGGAGACCCAGTACTTC. Protein: CASSIGLAGGWETQYF.

This chain links TRBV28 with TRBJ1-2; 9 bases line up with TRBD1. V was clipped by 6 bases and J by 8 bases; unmatched bases: 7. This CDR3 spans 13 amino acids. Germline V CDR1 and CDR2: MDHEN, SYDVKM. The CDR3 protein is CASSPGTGHGYTF. The CDR3 DNA sequence: TGTGCCAGCAGCCCCGGGACAGGGCACGGCTACACCTTC.

This chain connects TRBV27 to TRBJ2-7; 8 nucleotides match TRBD1. The germline gives CDR1 MNHEY, CDR2 SMNVEV (reference sequence). This CDR3 is 17 amino acids long. V was clipped by 5 bases and J by 7 bases; unmatched bases: 19. The CDR3 nucleotides read TGTGCCAGCAGTACCTTGGGACAGGTGGCCCCTGGTGGAGAGCAGTACTTC. It translates to CASSTLGQVAPGGEQYF.

This chain links TRBV4-1 with TRBJ2-7; a possible D gene is TRBD1 (5 bases). The CDR3 has 16 residues. The V gene lost 3 bases and the J gene lost 0 bases, with 15 bases spanning the gap. Germline V gene sequence: CDR1 MGHRA, CDR2 YSYEKL. CDR3 residues: CASSHSPGALSYEQYF. The DNA of the CDR3 is TGCGCCAGCAGCCATTCCCCTGGGGCTCTCTCCTACGAGCAGTACTTC.

J is TRBJ2-2 and V is TRBV6-1; possible D gene TRBD1, 5 bases. V shed 3 bases and J shed 5 bases, with 10 bases lying between them. The CDR3 totals 14 residues. CDR1 is MNHNS, CDR2 SASEGT, per germline. The CDR3 nucleotides read TGTGCCAGCAGTGACAGGGATAGAACCGGGGAGCTGTTTTTT. This translates into CASSDRDRTGELFF.

V gene TRBV7-9 combines with J gene TRBJ1-4; D might be TRBD1 (5 bases). The CDR3 contains 16 residues. From germline, CDR1 is SEHNR and CDR2 FQNEAQ (reference sequence). Deletions cut 5 bases from V and 6 bases from J, with 19 bases between. CDR3: CASSVEGWGFDEKLFF. The CDR3 nucleotides read TGTGCCAGCAGCGTTGAGGGCTGGGGGTTTGATGAAAAACTGTTTTTT.

The chain joins TRBV28 to TRBJ1-6; D is undetermined. Germline values: CDR1 MDHEN, CDR2 SYDVKM. The ends were cut back, 7 bases at V and 8 bases at J, with 9 bases in the middle. The CDR3 loop spans 12 amino acids. CDR3 nucleotides: TGTGCCAGCACCCTCGCGGATTCACCCCTCCACTTT. Its protein is CASTLADSPLHF.

The V call is TRBV11-2, the J call TRBJ1-4, with D uncertain. Per the germline V gene, CDR1 is SGHAT and CDR2 is FQNNGV. CDR3 length: 12 amino acids. Trimming shortened V by 6 bases and J by 8 bases, and 10 bases separated the two germline ends. Here the CDR3 reads CASSRTGEKLFF. In nucleotides, the CDR3 is TGTGCCAGCAGTAGGACTGGGGAAAAACTGTTTTTT.

The V and J genes are TRBV2 and TRBJ1-6; D gene ambiguous. Germline CDR1 reads SNHLY; CDR2 reads FYNNEI. CDR3 length equals 13 residues. V lost 8 bases and J 4 bases, leaving 9 bases between the germline ends. The CDR3, as DNA: TGTGCCAGCCGGGTAGGGTATAATTCACCCCTCCACTTT. Translated, it gives CASRVGYNSPLHF.

This clone has just one count. The chain uses TRBV20-1 and TRBJ2-7, with D perhaps matching TRBD1 (5 bases). The CDR3 is made up of 13 amino acids. V dropped 3 bases and J dropped 2 bases, with 11 bases sitting between them. Germline CDR1 DFQATT, CDR2 SNEGSKA (reference sequence). The CDR3 loop reads CSASSGNTYEQYF. CDR3 DNA sequence: TGCAGTGCTAGTTCAGGGAACACCTACGAGCAGTACTTC.

V and J are TRBV5-1 and TRBJ1-6, with D tentatively TRBD1 (5 bases). The ends were cut back, 3 bases at V and 5 bases at J, with 12 bases in the middle. The CDR3 totals 15 residues. The germline gives CDR1 SGHRS, CDR2 YFSETQ. The chain's CDR3 is CASSSLTENNSPLHF. The CDR3 nucleotides read TGCGCCAGCAGCTCCTTGACAGAGAATAATTCACCCCTCCACTTT.

This clone was recorded once. V gene TRBV28 combines with J gene TRBJ1-5, with D unresolved. This CDR3 has 15 amino acids. CDR1 and CDR2 (germline): MDHEN, SYDVKM. V lost 7 bases, J lost 1 base, and 14 bases lay in between. CDR3 in amino acids: CASNLGGRSNQPQHF. In DNA, the CDR3 is TGTGCCAGCAACCTCGGAGGGAGGAGCAATCAGCCCCAGCATTTT.

The CDR3 nucleotides are TGTGCCAGCAGCCCCCGGGGGGGACTGAACACTGAAGCTTTCTTT. Protein sequence: CASSPRGGLNTEAFF. This chain joins TRBV3-1 (or the pseudogene TRBV3-2) and TRBJ1-1, with D possibly TRBD1 on 5 matching bases. Germline V gives CDR1 LGHDT, CDR2 YNNKEL (reference sequence). CDR3 length: 15 amino acids. Trimming removed 4 bases at V and 0 bases at J, with 12 bases between.

The rearrangement uses TRBV28 and TRBJ1-1; 10 bases match TRBD1. Germline-derived CDR1 and CDR2 are MDHEN and SYDVKM. Trimming took 2 bases from V and 4 from J; bases not matched to a gene: 10. The CDR3 contains 17 residues. CDR3 region: CASSLRQGARGVTEAFF. The CDR3 nucleotides are TGTGCCAGCAGTTTACGACAGGGGGCTCGAGGGGTCACTGAAGCTTTCTTT.

The chain's CDR3 is CASSQPYRGRNEKLFF. The CDR3 bases are TGCGCCAGCAGCCAGCCGTACAGGGGGAGGAATGAAAAACTGTTTTTT. The rearrangement links TRBV4-1 to TRBJ1-4, with 8 bases matching TRBD1. CDR3 size: 16 residues. Germline CDR1 MGHRA, CDR2 YSYEKL. V was pared by 3 bases and J by 5 bases, with 8 bases of the junction left unmatched.

The CDR3 DNA is TGTGCCATCACCGGGACTAGCGGGAGCAATGAGCAGTTCTTC. Encoded protein: CAITGTSGSNEQFF. The chain is built from TRBV10-3 and TRBJ2-1, with 14 bases lining up with TRBD2. In germline, CDR1 is ENHRY, CDR2 SYGVKD. The CDR3 runs 14 residues. V was clipped by 7 bases and J by 6 bases; unmatched bases: 2.

The V gene is TRBV24-1, the J gene TRBJ1-5, with 7 bases matching TRBD1. The trim removed 4 bases at V and 4 bases at J, leaving 18 bases unmatched. Germline-derived CDR1 and CDR2 are KGHDR and SFDVKD. CDR3 size: 19 residues. CDR3 region: CATSEGRGQAIIGNQPQHF. The DNA for the CDR3 is TGTGCCACCAGTGAAGGTCGCGGACAGGCAATTATCGGGAATCAGCCCCAGCATTTT.

The CDR3 loop is CASSLEGFVGSPLHF. For the CDR3, the DNA is TGTGCCAGCAGCTTAGAAGGCTTTGTGGGTTCACCCCTCCACTTT. The chain employs TRBV7-9 and TRBJ1-6; D gene unclear. The V end lost 1 base, the J end lost 9 bases, and 13 bases lay between the germline ends. Germline lookup yields CDR1 SEHNR and CDR2 FQNEAQ (reference sequence). CDR3 length: 15 amino acids.

The J gene is TRBJ1-2, the V gene TRBV30; D is ambiguous. Germline V gives CDR1 GTSNPN, CDR2 SVGIG (reference sequence). This CDR3 has 13 residues. Trimming took 3 bases from V and 0 from J, leaving 8 bases between them. This CDR3 is CAWRPGANYGYTF. The DNA of the CDR3 is TGTGCCTGGAGACCAGGCGCTAACTATGGCTACACCTTC.

This sequence joins TRBV10-3 and TRBJ2-7; a possible D gene is TRBD1 (6 bases). Germline loops: CDR1 ENHRY, CDR2 SYGVKD. V lost 10 bases to trimming and J lost 2 bases, with 9 bases between them. The CDR3 spans 11 residues. The CDR3 region is CATRQAYEQYF. CDR3 coding DNA: TGTGCCACAAGACAGGCCTACGAGCAGTACTTC.

The rearrangement links TRBV5-1 to TRBJ1-5; tentative D call: TRBD1 (5 bases). The V gene's germline CDR1 is SGHRS and CDR2 YFSETQ. The CDR3 has 14 residues. Deletions cut 4 bases from V and 8 bases from J, with 16 bases between. Here the CDR3 DNA reads TGCGCCAGCAGCCCGGAGGGACCCCGGGAGCCCCAGCATTTT. It specifies CASSPEGPREPQHF.

The rearrangement joins TRBV2 to TRBJ1-1; no clear D. This CDR3 is 12 amino acids long. Germline V gives CDR1 SNHLY, CDR2 FYNNEI. V was shortened by 3 bases and J by 5 bases, with 7 bases between the two germline ends. The CDR3 nucleotides read TGTGCCAGCAGTGAGAGGAGGACTGAAGCTTTCTTT. Residues: CASSERRTEAFF.

The chain joins TRBV7-9 to TRBJ1-1, with D unclear. The ends were cut back, 3 bases at V and 0 bases at J, with 8 bases in the middle. This CDR3 comprises 14 residues. Germline assignment: CDR1 SEHNR and CDR2 FQNEAQ (reference sequence). CDR3 sequence (DNA): TGTGCCAGCAGCTTGGCAGTGATGAACACTGAAGCTTTCTTT. Encoded protein: CASSLAVMNTEAFF. The whole variable domain, remainder taken from reference TRBV7-9 and TRBJ1-1, is DTGVSQNPRHKITKRGQNVTFRCDPISEHNRLYWYRQTLGQGPEFLTYFQNEAQLEKSRLLSDRFSAERPKGSFSTLEIQRTEQGDSAMYLCASSLAVMNTEAFFGQGTRLTVV.

The J gene is TRBJ1-4, the V gene TRBV3-1 (or the pseudogene TRBV3-2); no clear D gene. CDR3 size: 15 residues. The germline V gene has CDR1 LGHDT and CDR2 YNNKEL (reference sequence). The germline V and J ends were trimmed by 1 base and 9 bases, with 15 bases remaining between them. The CDR3 loop is CASSQVDTQRKKLFF. The CDR3 region has the DNA TGTGCCAGCAGCCAAGTCGACACCCAGAGGAAAAAACTGTTTTTT.

The chain carries TRBV28 and TRBJ2-7; D call uncertain. The CDR3 is 15 residues long. Germline V gene data show CDR1 as MDHEN and CDR2 as SYDVKM. V was shortened by 6 bases and J by 3 bases, with 18 bases between the two germline ends. In DNA, the CDR3 is TGTGCCAGCAGCCAAAGGTATACTGTTAGCTACGAGCAGTACTTC. Translation gives CASSQRYTVSYEQYF.

This chain connects TRBV6-4 to TRBJ2-4; D remains unclear. Germline values: CDR1 MRHNA, CDR2 SNTAGT. V lost 2 bases to trimming and J lost 2 bases, with 16 bases between them. This CDR3 has 17 residues. The CDR3 loop reads CASSDPSRAPTKNIQYF. The CDR3, as DNA: TGTGCCAGCAGTGACCCGAGCCGGGCCCCTACCAAAAACATTCAGTACTTC.